Listed below are T cell receptor beta chains from one sample, sequenced in a study of T cell responses to AZD1222 COVID-19 vaccine. Method: immunoSEQ multiplex PCR; TCRdb's copy keeps in-frame clones and lacks some. The table shows some 190,000 clones, with about 93% occurring only once. The sequencing here drew on peripheral blood, taken 28 days after the second AZD1222 dose. The receptors come from an adult who received the AZD1222 COVID-19 vaccine. Each CDR3 is given with its conserved first and last residue. Each record gives: V gene, CDR3 protein.

v_gene: TRBV19; CDR3aa: CASSINGESYNEQFF
v_gene: TRBV2; CDR3aa: CASTTGGMNTEAFF
v_gene: TRBV7-2; CDR3aa: CASSLGGPSSGNTIYF
v_gene: TRBV9; CDR3aa: CASSVEATAIYGYTF
v_gene: TRBV4-1; CDR3aa: CASSHPDRTAASEKLFF
v_gene: TRBV19; CDR3aa: CASSSTRGGNSPLHF
v_gene: TRBV6-6; CDR3aa: CATRGAAIPNTEAFF
v_gene: TRBV5-1; CDR3aa: CASQVESSNTGELFF
v_gene: TRBV27; CDR3aa: CASSFSQGENEKLFF
v_gene: TRBV19; CDR3aa: CASIGGGDREQYF
v_gene: TRBV27; CDR3aa: CASSLSGTGKSYEQYF
v_gene: TRBV10-3; CDR3aa: CASSSGNYEQYF
v_gene: TRBV9; CDR3aa: CASSVGGGAFGNTIYF
v_gene: TRBV7-3; CDR3aa: CASSLMGGNNQPQHF
v_gene: TRBV5-4; CDR3aa: CASSLGTYEQYF
v_gene: TRBV19; CDR3aa: CASSVGQGIGNTIYF
v_gene: TRBV7-9; CDR3aa: CASSSSGQGLYNEQFF
v_gene: TRBV19; CDR3aa: CASSIGDRGRRGYTF
v_gene: TRBV24-1; CDR3aa: CATSDARGRNYEQYF
v_gene: TRBV19; CDR3aa: CASRRANGGYTF
v_gene: TRBV6-2/TRBV6-3; CDR3aa: CASSYSSRGLSGEQYF
v_gene: TRBV4-2; CDR3aa: CASSHRDRGLYEQYF
v_gene: TRBV28; CDR3aa: CASTGGPMTGELFF
v_gene: TRBV5-4; CDR3aa: CASSFRQGASEKLFF
v_gene: TRBV5-1; CDR3aa: CASSKESRAYEQYF
v_gene: TRBV6-2/TRBV6-3; CDR3aa: CASRYDNGGGQPQHF
v_gene: TRBV24-1; CDR3aa: CATSDRGDTQYF
v_gene: TRBV5-4; CDR3aa: CASSLGTGGAGEQYF
v_gene: TRBV29-1; CDR3aa: CSVRRAGEAFF
v_gene: TRBV5-1; CDR3aa: CASSTRRDSENGYTF
v_gene: TRBV27; CDR3aa: CASSFGTGGEYTQYF
v_gene: TRBV5-6; CDR3aa: CASFSPGVQETQYF
v_gene: TRBV7-2; CDR3aa: CASSFVGSSNEQYF
v_gene: TRBV6-1; CDR3aa: CASSALQGATTYEQYF
v_gene: TRBV30; CDR3aa: CAWTITSGPYEQYF
v_gene: TRBV4-1; CDR3aa: CASSQGPTVNTEAFF
v_gene: TRBV14; CDR3aa: CASSLGGFNSPLHF
v_gene: TRBV30; CDR3aa: CAWSRSDNQPQHF
v_gene: TRBV28; CDR3aa: CASSFPSGRDEQYF